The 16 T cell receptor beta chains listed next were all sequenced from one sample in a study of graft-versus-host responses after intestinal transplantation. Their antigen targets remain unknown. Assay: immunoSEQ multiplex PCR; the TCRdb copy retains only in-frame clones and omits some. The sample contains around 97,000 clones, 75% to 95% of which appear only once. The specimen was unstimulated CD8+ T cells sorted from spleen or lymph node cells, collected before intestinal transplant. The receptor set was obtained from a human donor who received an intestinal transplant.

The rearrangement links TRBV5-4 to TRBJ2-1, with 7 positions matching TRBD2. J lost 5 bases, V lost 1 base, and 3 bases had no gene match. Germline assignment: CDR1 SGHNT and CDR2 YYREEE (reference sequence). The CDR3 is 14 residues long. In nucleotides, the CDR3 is TGTGCCAGCAGCTTGCGAGGGAGGGACAATGAGCAGTTCTTC. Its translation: CASSLRGRDNEQFF. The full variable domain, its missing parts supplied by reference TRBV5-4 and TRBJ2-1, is ETGVTQSPTHLIKTRGQQVTLRCSSQSGHNTVSWYQQALGQGPQFIFQYYREEENGRGNFPPRFSGLQFPNYSSELNVNALELDDSALYLCASSLRGRDNEQFFGPGTRLTVL.

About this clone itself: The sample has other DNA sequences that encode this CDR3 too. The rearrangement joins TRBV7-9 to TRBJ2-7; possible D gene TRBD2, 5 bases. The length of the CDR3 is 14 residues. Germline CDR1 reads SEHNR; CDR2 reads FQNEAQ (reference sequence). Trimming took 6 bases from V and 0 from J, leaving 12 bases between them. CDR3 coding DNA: TGTGCCAGCAGTCAGGACGGGAACTCCTACGAGCAGTACTTC. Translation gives CASSQDGNSYEQYF.

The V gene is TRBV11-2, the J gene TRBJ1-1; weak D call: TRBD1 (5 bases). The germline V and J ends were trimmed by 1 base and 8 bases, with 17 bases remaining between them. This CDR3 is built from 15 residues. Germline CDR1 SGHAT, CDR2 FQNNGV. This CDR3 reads CASSLASWLTAEAFF. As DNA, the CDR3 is TGTGCCAGCAGCTTAGCGTCTTGGTTGACAGCCGAAGCTTTCTTT.

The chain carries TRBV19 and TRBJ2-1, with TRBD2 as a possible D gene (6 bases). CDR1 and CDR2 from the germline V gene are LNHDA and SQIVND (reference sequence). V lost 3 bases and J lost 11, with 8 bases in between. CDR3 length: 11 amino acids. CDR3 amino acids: CASSIGGKQFF. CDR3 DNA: TGTGCCAGTAGTATCGGAGGGAAGCAGTTCTTC.

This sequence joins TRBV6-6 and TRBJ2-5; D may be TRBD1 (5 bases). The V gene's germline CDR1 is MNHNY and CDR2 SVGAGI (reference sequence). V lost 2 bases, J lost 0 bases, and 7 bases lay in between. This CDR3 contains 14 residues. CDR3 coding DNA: TGTGCCAGCAGTTACGGGGCCTACCAAGAGACCCAGTACTTC. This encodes CASSYGAYQETQYF.

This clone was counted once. DNA for the CDR3: TGTGCCACCAGCAGAGATCTAGGGCTTTATCAGCCCCAGCATTTT. This translates into CATSRDLGLYQPQHF. The chain is built from TRBV15 and TRBJ1-5; D is undetermined. In germline, CDR1 is LNHNV, CDR2 YYDKDF (reference sequence). V gave up 0 bases and J gave up 5 bases, with 11 bases separating them. The CDR3 consists of 15 residues.

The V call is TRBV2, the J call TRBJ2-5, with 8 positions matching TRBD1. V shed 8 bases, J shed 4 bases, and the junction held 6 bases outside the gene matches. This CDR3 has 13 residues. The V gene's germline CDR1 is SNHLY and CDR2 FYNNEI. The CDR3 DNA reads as TGTGCCAGCGACAGGGGTGGGAGAGAGACCCAGTACTTC. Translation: CASDRGGRETQYF.

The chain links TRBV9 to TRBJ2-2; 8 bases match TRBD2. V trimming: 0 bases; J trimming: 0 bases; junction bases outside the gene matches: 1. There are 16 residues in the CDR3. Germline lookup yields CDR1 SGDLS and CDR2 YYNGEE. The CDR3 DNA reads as TGTGCCAGCAGCGTAGCGCGGGAGGCGAACACCGGGGAGCTGTTTTTT. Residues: CASSVAREANTGELFF.

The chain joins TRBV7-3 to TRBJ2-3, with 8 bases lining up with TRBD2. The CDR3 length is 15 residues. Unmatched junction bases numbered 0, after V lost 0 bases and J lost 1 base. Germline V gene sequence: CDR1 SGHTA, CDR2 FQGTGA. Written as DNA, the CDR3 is TGTGCCAGCAGCTTAACGGGACTAGGCACAGATACGCAGTATTTT. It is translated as CASSLTGLGTDTQYF.

CDR3 residues: CASSFPPDRGTYEQYF. Here the CDR3 DNA reads TGCGCCAGCAGTTTCCCTCCGGACAGGGGGACCTACGAGCAGTACTTC. This chain links TRBV5-1 with TRBJ2-7; 10 nucleotides agree with TRBD1. Looked up from germline, CDR1 is SGHRS and CDR2 is YFSETQ. V shed 5 bases and J 2 bases; nucleotides not matched to a gene: 10. This CDR3 spans 16 amino acids.

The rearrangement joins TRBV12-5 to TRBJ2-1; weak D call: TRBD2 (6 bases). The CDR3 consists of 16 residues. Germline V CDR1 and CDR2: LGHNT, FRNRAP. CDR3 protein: CAQNPRVGGDGNEQFF. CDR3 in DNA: TGTGCCCAAAACCCCCGGGTTGGAGGGGATGGCAATGAGCAGTTCTTC.

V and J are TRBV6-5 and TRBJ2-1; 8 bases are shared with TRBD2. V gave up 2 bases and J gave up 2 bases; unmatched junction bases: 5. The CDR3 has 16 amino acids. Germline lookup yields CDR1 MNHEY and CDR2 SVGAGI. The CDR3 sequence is CASSYIAGQPYNEQFF. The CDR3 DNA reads TGTGCCAGCAGTTACATAGCGGGGCAACCCTACAATGAGCAGTTCTTC.

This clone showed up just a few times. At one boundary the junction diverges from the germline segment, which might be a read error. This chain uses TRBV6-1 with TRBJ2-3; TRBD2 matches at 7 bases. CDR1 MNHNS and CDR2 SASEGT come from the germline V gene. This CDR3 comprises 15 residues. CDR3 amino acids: CASSGTCGSTDTQFF. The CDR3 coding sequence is TGTGCCAGCAGTGGGACTTGCGGGAGCACAGATACGCAGTTTTTT.

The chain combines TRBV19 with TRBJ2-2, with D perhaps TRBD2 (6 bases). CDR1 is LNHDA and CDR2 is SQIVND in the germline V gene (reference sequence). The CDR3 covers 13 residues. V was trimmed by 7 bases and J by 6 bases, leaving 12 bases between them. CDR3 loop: CASTLGGSGELFF. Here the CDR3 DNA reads TGTGCCAGTACCCTGGGGGGTTCCGGGGAGCTGTTTTTT.

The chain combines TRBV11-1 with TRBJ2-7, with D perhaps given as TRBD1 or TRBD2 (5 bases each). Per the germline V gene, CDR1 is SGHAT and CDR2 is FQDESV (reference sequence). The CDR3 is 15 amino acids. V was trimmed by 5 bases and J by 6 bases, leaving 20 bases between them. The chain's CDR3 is CASSPRGEGLGEQYF. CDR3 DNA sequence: TGTGCCAGCAGCCCAAGGGGTGAGGGCTTGGGCGAGCAGTACTTC.

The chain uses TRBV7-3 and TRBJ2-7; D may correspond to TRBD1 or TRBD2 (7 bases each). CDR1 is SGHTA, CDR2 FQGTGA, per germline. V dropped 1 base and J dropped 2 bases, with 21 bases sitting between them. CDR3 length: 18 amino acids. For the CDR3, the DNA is TGTGCCAGCAGCTTAAGACGAGCGGGGCAGGGGGATGCCTACGAGCAGTACTTC. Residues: CASSLRRAGQGDAYEQYF.